The clone carrying this T cell receptor beta chain was seen only a few times. CDR3 length equals 15 residues. Germline lookup yields CDR1 SGHRS and CDR2 YFSETQ. The trim removed 4 bases at V and 5 bases at J, leaving 9 bases unmatched. These data are taken from a study of blood T cell repertoires in COVID-19. In the study overall: Sources were T cells, B-cell-depleted T cells, or PBMCs; the material itself was cDNA or gDNA.

Here immunoSEQ multiplex PCR was the method, and the copy in TCRdb shows in-frame clones only, minus some. This sample has tens of thousands of clones, with 85% to 90% found just once. The receptor comes from an elderly man with acute or convalescent COVID-19. The chain recombines TRBV5-1 with TRBJ2-3, with 8 bases fitting TRBD2. The sequenced sample was peripheral blood. The CDR3 loop reads CASSKAAGGLDTQYF. CDR3 nucleotide sequence: TGCGCCAGCAGCAAGGCGGCGGGGGGTTTAGATACGCAGTATTTT.